The present entry profiles one TCR beta chain with its context. This CDR3 contains 13 residues. Germline V gives CDR1 MRHNA, CDR2 SNTAGT. V gave up 6 bases and J gave up 0 bases, with 8 bases separating them. Sequencing was performed with immunoSEQ multiplex PCR; in TCRdb, only in-frame clones are kept and a portion is missing. The sample consists of roughly 190,000 clones, 86% of them appearing once. This sample was taken from a study of blood T cell repertoires in COVID-19. Whole-study context: Each recovered donor of Cohort 3 presented with two negative PCRs, clearance, or symptom resolution.

This sequence was found in a woman in her thirties or forties in a cohort exposed to, infected with or recovered from COVID-19 (not recorded which). V and J are TRBV6-4 and TRBJ1-1; D ambiguous. Sequencing used PBMCs or T cells enriched from blood (not recorded which). The CDR3 sequence is CASSELLNTEAFF. The DNA for the CDR3 is TGTGCCAGCAGCGAACTCCTGAACACTGAAGCTTTCTTT.